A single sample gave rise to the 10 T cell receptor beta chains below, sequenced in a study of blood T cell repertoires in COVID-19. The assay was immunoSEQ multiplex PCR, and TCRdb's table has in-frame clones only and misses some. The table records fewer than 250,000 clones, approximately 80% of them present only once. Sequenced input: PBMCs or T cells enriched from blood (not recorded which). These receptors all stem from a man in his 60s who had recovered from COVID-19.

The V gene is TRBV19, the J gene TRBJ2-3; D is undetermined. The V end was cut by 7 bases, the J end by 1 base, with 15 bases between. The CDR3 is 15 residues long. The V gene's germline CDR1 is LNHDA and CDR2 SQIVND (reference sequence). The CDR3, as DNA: TGTGCCAGTAACCCTTTTGGGCTCGGCACAGATACGCAGTATTTT. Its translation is CASNPFGLGTDTQYF.

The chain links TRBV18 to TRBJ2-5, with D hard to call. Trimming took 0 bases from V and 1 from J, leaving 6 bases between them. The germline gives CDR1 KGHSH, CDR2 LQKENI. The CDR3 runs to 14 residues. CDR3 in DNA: TGTGCCAGCTCACCACCGCGGAGCCAAGAGACCCAGTACTTC. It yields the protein CASSPPRSQETQYF.

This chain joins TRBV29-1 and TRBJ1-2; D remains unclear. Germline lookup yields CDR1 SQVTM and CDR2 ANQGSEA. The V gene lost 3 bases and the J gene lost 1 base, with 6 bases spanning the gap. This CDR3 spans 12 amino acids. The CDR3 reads CSVESHNYGYTF. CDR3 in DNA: TGCAGCGTTGAGTCCCATAACTATGGCTACACCTTC.

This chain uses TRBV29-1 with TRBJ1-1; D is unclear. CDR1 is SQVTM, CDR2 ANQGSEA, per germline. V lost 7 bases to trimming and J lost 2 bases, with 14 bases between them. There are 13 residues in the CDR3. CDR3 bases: TGCAGCGCTGGCCGGGAACTTAACACTGAAGCTTTCTTT. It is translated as CSAGRELNTEAFF.

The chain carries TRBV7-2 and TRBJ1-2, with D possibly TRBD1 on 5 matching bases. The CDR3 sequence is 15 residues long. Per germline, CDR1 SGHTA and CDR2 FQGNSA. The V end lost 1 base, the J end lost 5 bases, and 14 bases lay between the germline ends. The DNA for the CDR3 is TGTGCCAGCAGCTTAGATTGGCAGGGCGCTTATGGCTACACCTTC. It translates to CASSLDWQGAYGYTF. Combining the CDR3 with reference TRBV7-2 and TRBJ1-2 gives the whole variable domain GAGVSQSPSNKVTEKGKDVELRCDPISGHTALYWYRQSLGQGLEFLIYFQGNSAPDKSGLPSDRFSAERTGGSVSTLTIQRTQQEDSAVYLCASSLDWQGAYGYTFGSGTRLTVV.

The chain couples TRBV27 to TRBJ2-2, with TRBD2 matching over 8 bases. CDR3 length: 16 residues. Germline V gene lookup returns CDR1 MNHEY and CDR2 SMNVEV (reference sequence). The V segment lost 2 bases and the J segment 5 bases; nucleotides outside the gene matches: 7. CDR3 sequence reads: CASSLIAGGLTGELFF. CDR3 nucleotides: TGTGCCAGCAGTTTAATTGCGGGGGGCCTGACCGGGGAGCTGTTTTTT.

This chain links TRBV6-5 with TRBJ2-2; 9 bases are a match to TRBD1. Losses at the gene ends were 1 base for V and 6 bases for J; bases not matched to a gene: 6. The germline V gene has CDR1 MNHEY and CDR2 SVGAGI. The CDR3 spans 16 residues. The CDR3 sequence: CASSYWTGVDAGELFF. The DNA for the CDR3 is TGTGCCAGCAGTTACTGGACAGGGGTAGACGCCGGGGAGCTGTTTTTT.

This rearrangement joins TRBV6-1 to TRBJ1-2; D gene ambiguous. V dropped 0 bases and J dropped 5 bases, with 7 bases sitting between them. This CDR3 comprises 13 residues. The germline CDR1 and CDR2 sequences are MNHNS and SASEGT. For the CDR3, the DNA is TGTGCCAGCAGTGAAGCTGGTAGATATGGCTACACCTTC. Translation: CASSEAGRYGYTF.

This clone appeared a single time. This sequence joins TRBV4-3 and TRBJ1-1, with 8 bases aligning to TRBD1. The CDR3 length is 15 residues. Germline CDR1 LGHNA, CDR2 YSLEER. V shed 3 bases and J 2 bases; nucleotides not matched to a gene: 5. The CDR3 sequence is CASSHGQGLNTEAFF. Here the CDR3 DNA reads TGCGCCAGCAGCCATGGACAGGGATTAAACACTGAAGCTTTCTTT.

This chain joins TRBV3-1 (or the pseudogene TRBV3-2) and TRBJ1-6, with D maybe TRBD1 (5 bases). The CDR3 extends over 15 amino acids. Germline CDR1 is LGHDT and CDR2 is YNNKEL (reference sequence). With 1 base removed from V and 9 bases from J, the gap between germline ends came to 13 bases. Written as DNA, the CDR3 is TGTGCCAGCAGCCAAGCTGTGGGGCTAGGTTCACCCCTCCACTTT. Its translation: CASSQAVGLGSPLHF.